The 24 T cell receptor beta chains below all came from one sample that was sequenced in a study of blood T cell repertoires in COVID-19. The protocol was immunoSEQ multiplex PCR, while the TCRdb copy is restricted to in-frame clones and leaves out a portion. The profile shows about 170,000 clones, over 80% of them singletons. What was sequenced was peripheral blood. These receptors were taken from a woman aged 45-65 years with acute or convalescent COVID-19.

V and J are TRBV3-1 (or the pseudogene TRBV3-2) and TRBJ1-3, with 8 bases that match TRBD1. With V trimmed by 1 base and J by 8 bases, 1 base remained unmatched. The V gene's germline CDR1 is LGHDT and CDR2 YNNKEL (reference sequence). This CDR3 has 13 residues. This CDR3 reads CASSQAGGHTIYF. CDR3 nucleotide sequence: TGTGCCAGCAGCCAAGCAGGGGGCCACACCATATATTTT.

In DNA form, the CDR3 reads TGTGCCAGCACTGCTCGTCCCAGGGGGCCGGTCGGAGCTTTCTTT. Its translation is CASTARPRGPVGAFF. The V call is TRBV6-4, the J call TRBJ1-1, with 8 bases that match TRBD1. V was pared by 7 bases and J by 10 bases, with 17 bases of the junction left unmatched. The CDR3 has 15 amino acids. The germline CDR1 and CDR2 sequences are MRHNA and SNTAGT.

V is TRBV7-2 and J is TRBJ1-4; D is ambiguous. The CDR3 consists of 15 residues. Trimming pared 5 bases from V and 11 bases from J, leaving 21 bases between. CDR1 and CDR2 (germline): SGHTA, FQGNSA. In DNA form, the CDR3 reads TGTGCCAGCAGCCCCGGCGGGCAAATCGGTAGGAAACTGTTTTTT. Translation: CASSPGGQIGRKLFF.

The chain carries TRBV19 and TRBJ2-1; 11 bases line up with TRBD2. V lost 1 base and J lost 9; bases outside the gene matches: 8. This CDR3 is 16 amino acids long. Per the germline V gene, CDR1 is LNHDA and CDR2 is SQIVND (reference sequence). The CDR3 DNA sequence: TGTGCCAGTAGTATAGGTTATAGCGGGAGGGCGCCTGAGCAGTTCTTC. Protein: CASSIGYSGRAPEQFF.

The chain combines TRBV24-1 with TRBJ2-1, with 9 bases that match TRBD1. Germline trimming cut 4 bases from V and 5 bases from J; bases unmatched to any gene: 5. The CDR3 runs 15 residues. CDR1 and CDR2 (germline): KGHDR, SFDVKD. The CDR3 DNA sequence: TGTGCCACCAGTGAGGGGACAGGGACAAACAATGAGCAGTTCTTC. Its protein is CATSEGTGTNNEQFF.

The V call is TRBV7-3, the J call TRBJ2-2, with TRBD2 matching over 8 bases. Germline V gene lookup returns CDR1 SGHTA and CDR2 FQGTGA. V trimming: 5 bases; J trimming: 2 bases; junction bases outside the gene matches: 7. CDR3 length: 16 amino acids. CDR3 sequence: CASSRTGTRNTGELFF. The CDR3 DNA sequence: TGTGCCAGCAGCCGGACCGGGACTAGAAACACCGGGGAGCTGTTTTTT.

To note about this clone: Other nucleotide sequences in the sample specify the same CDR3. The chain has TRBV19 and TRBJ2-6; the D is unclear. There are 15 residues in the CDR3. Trimming removed 6 bases at V and 3 bases at J, with 12 bases between. From germline, CDR1 is LNHDA and CDR2 SQIVND (reference sequence). CDR3 sequence: CASRRQSFGANVLTF. In DNA, the CDR3 is TGTGCCAGTAGGCGACAAAGTTTTGGGGCCAACGTCCTGACTTTC.

This chain joins TRBV30 and TRBJ1-2; D possibly corresponds to TRBD1 (5 bases). Germline V lookup: CDR1 GTSNPN, CDR2 SVGIG (reference sequence). Trimming shortened V by 0 bases and J by 13 bases, and 18 bases separated the two germline ends. The CDR3 runs 13 residues. The CDR3 bases are TGTGCCTGGAGTGTAGTCGCACAGGAGTGCTGCACCTTC. Residues: CAWSVVAQECCTF.

V is TRBV4-1 and J is TRBJ2-3; TRBD2 agrees at 8 bases. Germline V gene sequence: CDR1 MGHRA, CDR2 YSYEKL. The V and J ends lost 4 bases and 0 bases, in that order; junction bases with no gene match: 12. The length of the CDR3 is 18 residues. CDR3 protein: CASSPSGRGGKSTDTQYF. In DNA, the CDR3 is TGCGCCAGCAGCCCCAGCGGGAGAGGGGGTAAGAGCACAGATACGCAGTATTTT.

J is TRBJ2-2 and V is TRBV7-9; 12 bases map to TRBD2. The CDR3 is 15 residues long. The germline V gene has CDR1 SEHNR and CDR2 FQNEAQ (reference sequence). V dropped 6 bases and J dropped 5; count of bases not matched to a gene: 4. The CDR3 DNA is TGTGCCAGCAGTCCCGGACTAGCGGGGACCGGGGAGCTGTTTTTT. Protein: CASSPGLAGTGELFF.

The chain recombines TRBV21-1 with TRBJ2-3; the D segment call TRBD2 is taken from the table without a DNA check. TRBV21-1 is recorded as a pseudogene. This CDR3 has 19 amino acids. In nucleotides, the CDR3 is TGTGCCAGCAGCCATGGGACTAGCGGAACCCCGACGGGCACAGATACGCAGTATTTT. It translates to CASSHGTSGTPTGTDTQYF.

The chain uses TRBV3-1 (or the pseudogene TRBV3-2) and TRBJ2-2; D uncertain. CDR1 and CDR2 (germline): LGHDT, YNNKEL (reference sequence). Trimming cost V 1 base and J 9 bases, with 12 bases left between them. The CDR3 runs 14 residues. CDR3 DNA sequence: TGTGCCAGCAGCCAAGGAACCGTAAGCCGGGAGCTGTTTTTT. This encodes CASSQGTVSRELFF.

V gene TRBV14 combines with J gene TRBJ1-3, with D possibly being TRBD1 (5 bases). V dropped 5 bases and J dropped 7 bases, with 9 bases sitting between them. The germline V gene has CDR1 SGHDN and CDR2 FVKESK. This CDR3 has 12 amino acids. The CDR3 protein is CASSTGPNTIYF. CDR3 coding DNA: TGTGCCAGCAGCACAGGTCCGAACACCATATATTTT.

The chain has TRBV9 and TRBJ1-2; the D is unclear. Germline CDR1 is SGDLS and CDR2 is YYNGEE. The V and J ends lost 4 bases and 3 bases respectively, with 10 bases between them. CDR3 length equals 13 residues. CDR3 in DNA: TGTGCCAGCAGCCCCTGGGCAGACTATGGCTACACCTTC. Translated: CASSPWADYGYTF.

The chain is built from TRBV5-1 and TRBJ1-1, with no clear D. Per germline, CDR1 SGHRS and CDR2 YFSETQ. The CDR3 spans 15 residues. V lost 1 base and J lost 5, with 15 bases in between. Written as DNA, the CDR3 is TGCGCCAGCAGCTTGCCCCGGCTCGGAGGGACTGAAGCTTTCTTT. This translates into CASSLPRLGGTEAFF.

The CDR3 here is CATSELTGYGYTF. As DNA, the CDR3 is TGTGCCACCAGTGAGCTGACAGGGTACGGCTACACCTTC. The chain has TRBV24-1 and TRBJ1-2; the match to TRBD1 covers 7 bases. CDR3 size: 13 residues. CDR1 KGHDR and CDR2 SFDVKD come from the germline V gene. V lost 4 bases to trimming and J lost 8 bases; unmatched junction nucleotides: 6.

The chain carries TRBV7-2 and TRBJ2-5, with 9 bases fitting TRBD1. CDR1 and CDR2 (germline): SGHTA, FQGNSA. The CDR3 spans 13 residues. The V segment lost 5 bases and the J segment 5 bases; nucleotides outside the gene matches: 3. CDR3 amino acids: CASSEGQGETQYF. The CDR3 DNA reads as TGTGCCAGCAGCGAAGGACAGGGGGAGACCCAGTACTTC. Together with reference TRBV7-2 and TRBJ2-5, the CDR3 gives the full variable domain: GAGVSQSPSNKVTEKGKDVELRCDPISGHTALYWYRQSLGQGLEFLIYFQGNSAPDKSGLPSDRFSAERTGGSVSTLTIQRTQQEDSAVYLCASSEGQGETQYFGPGTRLLVL.

The chain recombines TRBV5-6 with TRBJ2-5; 11 nucleotides agree with TRBD1. This CDR3 contains 16 residues. Unmatched junction bases numbered 12, after V lost 6 bases and J lost 5 bases. The germline V gene encodes CDR1 SGHDT and CDR2 YYEEEE. CDR3 DNA sequence: TGTGCCAGCACAGAGACTGGGGACAGGGGGAGGGAGACCCAGTACTTC. This encodes CASTETGDRGRETQYF.

This clone was detected once. This chain connects TRBV7-2 to TRBJ1-2; D is ambiguous. V lost 1 base to trimming and J lost 1 base, with 7 bases between them. Germline loops: CDR1 SGHTA, CDR2 FQGNSA. The CDR3 runs 14 residues. Here the CDR3 reads CASSLVLGNYGYTF. The CDR3 nucleotides are TGTGCCAGCAGCTTAGTTCTAGGTAACTATGGCTACACCTTC.

The chain employs TRBV5-1 and TRBJ1-6; D remains ambiguous. Germline V gene lookup returns CDR1 SGHRS and CDR2 YFSETQ. V dropped 1 base and J dropped 3 bases, with 5 bases sitting between them. The CDR3 sequence is 14 residues long. This CDR3 is CASSLTVYNSPLHF. CDR3 nucleotide sequence: TGCGCCAGCAGCTTGACAGTCTATAATTCACCCCTCCACTTT.

This chain connects TRBV10-2 to TRBJ2-7; maybe TRBD2 (6 bases). Germline assignment: CDR1 WSHSY and CDR2 SAAADI. The CDR3 is made up of 13 amino acids. V lost 7 bases to trimming and J lost 1 base, with 11 bases between them. The CDR3 DNA reads as TGCGCCAGCACCCGACGGGAGTCCTACGAGCAGTACTTC. It translates to CASTRRESYEQYF.

V gene TRBV3-1 (or the pseudogene TRBV3-2) combines with J gene TRBJ1-4, with D possibly TRBD1 on 5 matching bases. The CDR3 totals 14 residues. The germline V gene encodes CDR1 LGHDT and CDR2 YNNKEL (reference sequence). Trimming pared 3 bases from V and 7 bases from J, leaving 12 bases between. The CDR3 bases are TGTGCCAGCAGCCAGGCAGGGTGGAGTGAAAAACTGTTTTTT. Translation gives CASSQAGWSEKLFF.

The V gene is TRBV27, the J gene TRBJ2-5; TRBD2 is a possible D gene (6 bases). Germline V gene lookup returns CDR1 MNHEY and CDR2 SMNVEV (reference sequence). Trimming stripped 6 bases from V and 2 bases from J, with 7 bases between. This CDR3 has 12 amino acids. This chain's CDR3 is CASRGRQETQYF. The CDR3 DNA reads as TGTGCCAGCAGGGGGAGGCAAGAGACCCAGTACTTC.

To note about this clone: Other DNA variants within this sample encode the same CDR3. The chain couples TRBV18 to TRBJ1-2; D is unclear. Germline CDR1 reads KGHSH; CDR2 reads LQKENI. Trimming cost V 0 bases and J 6 bases, with 5 bases left between them. The CDR3 spans 12 residues. CDR3 sequence (DNA): TGTGCCAGCTCACCACCCGGGGATGGCTACACCTTC. Amino acids: CASSPPGDGYTF.